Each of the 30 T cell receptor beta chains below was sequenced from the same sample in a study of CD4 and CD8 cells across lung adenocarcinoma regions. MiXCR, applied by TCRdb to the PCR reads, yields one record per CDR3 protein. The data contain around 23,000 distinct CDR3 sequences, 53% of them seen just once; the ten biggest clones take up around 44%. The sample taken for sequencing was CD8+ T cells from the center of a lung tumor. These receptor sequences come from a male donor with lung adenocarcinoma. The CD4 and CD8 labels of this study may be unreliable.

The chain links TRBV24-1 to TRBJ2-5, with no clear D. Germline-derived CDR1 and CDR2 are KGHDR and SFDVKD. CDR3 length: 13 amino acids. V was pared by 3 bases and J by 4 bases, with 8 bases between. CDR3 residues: CATSDPIVETQYF. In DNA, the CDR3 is TGTGCCACCAGTGATCCGATCGTAGAGACCCAGTACTTC.

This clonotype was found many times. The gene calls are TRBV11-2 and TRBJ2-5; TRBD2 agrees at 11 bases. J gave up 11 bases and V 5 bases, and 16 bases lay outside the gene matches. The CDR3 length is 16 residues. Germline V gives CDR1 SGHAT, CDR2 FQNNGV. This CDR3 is CASSRTSGREMGEQYF. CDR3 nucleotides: TGTGCCAGCAGCCGAACTAGCGGGAGAGAGATGGGGGAGCAGTACTTC.

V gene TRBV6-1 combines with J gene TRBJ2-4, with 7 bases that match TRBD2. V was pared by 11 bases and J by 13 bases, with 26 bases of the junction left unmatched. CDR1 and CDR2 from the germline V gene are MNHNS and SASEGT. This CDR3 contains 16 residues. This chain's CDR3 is CACREAGPWAGDTQYF. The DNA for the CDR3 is TGTGCCTGCCGTGAAGCGGGGCCATGGGCCGGAGACACGCAGTACTTC.

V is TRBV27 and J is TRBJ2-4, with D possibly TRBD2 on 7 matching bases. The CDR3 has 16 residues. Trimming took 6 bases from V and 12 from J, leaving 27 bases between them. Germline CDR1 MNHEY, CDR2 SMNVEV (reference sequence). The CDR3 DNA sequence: TGTGCCAGCAGGCGGCTCGGGGGGCTTGACAAAGACACTCAGTACTTC. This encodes CASRRLGGLDKDTQYF.

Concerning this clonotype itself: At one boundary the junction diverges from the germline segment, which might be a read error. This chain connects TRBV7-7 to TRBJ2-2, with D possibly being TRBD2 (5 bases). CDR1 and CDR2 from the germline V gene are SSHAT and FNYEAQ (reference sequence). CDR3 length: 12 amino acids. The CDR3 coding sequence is TGTGCTAGCAGCCCGGGGTCAGGGGAGCTGTTTTTT. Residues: CASSPGSGELFF. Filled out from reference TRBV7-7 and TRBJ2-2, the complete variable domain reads GAGVSQSPRYKVTKRGQDVTLRCDPISSHATLYWYQQALGQGPEFLTYFNYEAQPDKSGLPSDRFSAERPEGSISTLTIQRTEQRDSAMYRCASSPGSGELFFGEGSRLTVL.

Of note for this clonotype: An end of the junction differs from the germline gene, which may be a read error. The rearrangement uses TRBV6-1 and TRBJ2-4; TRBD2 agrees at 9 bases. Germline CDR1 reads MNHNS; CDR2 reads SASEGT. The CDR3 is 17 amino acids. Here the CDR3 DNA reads TGTGCCAGCAGTGAAGCGTCGCGGGGGGGAGGGAAAGACACTCAGTATTTC. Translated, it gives CASSEASRGGGKDTQYF.

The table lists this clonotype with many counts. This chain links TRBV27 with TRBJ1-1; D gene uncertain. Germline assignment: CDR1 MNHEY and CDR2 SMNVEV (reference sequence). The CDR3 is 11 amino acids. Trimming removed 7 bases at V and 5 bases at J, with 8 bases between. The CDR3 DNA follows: TGTGCCAGCAACAGAGGGACTGAAGCTTTCTTT. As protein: CASNRGTEAFF.

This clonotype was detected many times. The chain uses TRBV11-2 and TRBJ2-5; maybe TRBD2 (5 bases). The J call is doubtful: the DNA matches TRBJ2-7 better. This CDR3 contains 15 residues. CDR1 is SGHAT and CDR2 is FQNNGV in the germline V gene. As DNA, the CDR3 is TGTGCCAGCAGCTTAGGCGGGCGTTCCGCCTACGAGCAGTACTTC. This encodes CASSLGGRSAYEQYF.

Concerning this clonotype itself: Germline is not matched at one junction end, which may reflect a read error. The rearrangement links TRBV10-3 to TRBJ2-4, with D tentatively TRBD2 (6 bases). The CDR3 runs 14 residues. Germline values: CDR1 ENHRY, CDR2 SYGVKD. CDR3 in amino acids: CGIRSPGAKDIQYF. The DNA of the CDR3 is TGTGGCATCAGGTCGCCGGGAGCCAAAGATATTCAGTACTTC.

This chain's CDR3 is CASSLHGRDGTQYF. CDR3 nucleotides: TGTGCCAGCAGCTTACATGGTCGAGATGGGACCCAGTACTTC. The genes are TRBV7-2 and TRBJ2-1, with D unclear. The better agreement between TRBJ2-5 and the DNA end casts doubt on the J call. There are 14 residues in the CDR3. CDR1 and CDR2 (germline): SGHTA, FQGNSA.

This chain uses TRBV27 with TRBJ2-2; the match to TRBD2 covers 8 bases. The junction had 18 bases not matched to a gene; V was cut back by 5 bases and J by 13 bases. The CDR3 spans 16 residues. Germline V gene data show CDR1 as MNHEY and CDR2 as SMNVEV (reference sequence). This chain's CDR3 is CASSPLQAGGTEALFF. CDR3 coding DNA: TGTGCCAGCAGTCCACTGCAGGCGGGGGGCACAGAGGCGCTGTTTTTT.

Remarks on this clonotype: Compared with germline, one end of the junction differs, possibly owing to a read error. The DNA for the CDR3 is TGTGCCAGCCGTGACTCGGGGCTGTGCGCCAAAGACACGCAGTATTTC. Protein product: CASRDSGLCAKDTQYF. The J gene is TRBJ2-3, the V gene TRBV6-4; D assignment may be TRBD1 or TRBD2 (5 bases each). The CDR3 covers 16 residues. Per the germline V gene, CDR1 is MRHNA and CDR2 is SNTAGT.

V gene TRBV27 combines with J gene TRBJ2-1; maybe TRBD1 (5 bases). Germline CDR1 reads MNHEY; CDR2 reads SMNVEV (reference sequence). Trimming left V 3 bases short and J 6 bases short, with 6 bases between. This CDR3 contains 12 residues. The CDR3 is CASSFQGNEQFF. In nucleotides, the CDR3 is TGTGCCAGCAGTTTCCAGGGCAATGAGCAGTTCTTC.

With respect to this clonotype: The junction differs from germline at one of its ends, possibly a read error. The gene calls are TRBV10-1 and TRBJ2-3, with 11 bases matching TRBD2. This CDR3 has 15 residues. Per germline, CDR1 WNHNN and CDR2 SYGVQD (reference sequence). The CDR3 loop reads CASIQSSGRSDTQYF. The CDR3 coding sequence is TGCGCCAGCATACAATCTAGCGGGAGGTCAGATACACAGTATTTT.

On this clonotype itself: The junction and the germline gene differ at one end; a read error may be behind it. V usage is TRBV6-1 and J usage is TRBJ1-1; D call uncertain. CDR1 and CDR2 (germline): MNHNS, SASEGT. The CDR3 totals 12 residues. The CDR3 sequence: CASSQANNEAFF. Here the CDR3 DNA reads TGTGCCAGCAGTCAGGCGAACAATGAAGCTTTCTTT.

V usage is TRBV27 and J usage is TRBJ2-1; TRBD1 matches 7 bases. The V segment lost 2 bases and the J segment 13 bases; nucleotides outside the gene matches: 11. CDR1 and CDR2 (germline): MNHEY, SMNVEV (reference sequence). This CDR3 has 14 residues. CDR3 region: CASSLGTARDIQFF. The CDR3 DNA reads TGTGCCAGCAGTTTAGGGACAGCGAGGGACATTCAGTTCTTC.

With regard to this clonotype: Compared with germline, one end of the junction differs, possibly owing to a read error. CDR3 amino acids: CASSEAGGEGLHQNIQYF. The CDR3 DNA sequence: TGCGCCAGCAGTGAGGCCGGGGGGGAGGGCCTTCACCAAAACATCCAGTACTTC. V gene TRBV10-1 combines with J gene TRBJ2-4; TRBD2 agrees at 8 bases. The CDR3 is made up of 18 amino acids. Germline V gene lookup returns CDR1 WNHNN and CDR2 SYGVQD (reference sequence).

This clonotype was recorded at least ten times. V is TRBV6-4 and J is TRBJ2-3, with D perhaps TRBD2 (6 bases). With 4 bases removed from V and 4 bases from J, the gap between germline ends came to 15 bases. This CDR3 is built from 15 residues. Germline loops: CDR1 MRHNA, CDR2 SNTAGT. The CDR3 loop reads CASSASGESADTQYF. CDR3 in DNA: TGTGCCAGCAGTGCCTCGGGAGAATCGGCAGATACGCAGTATTTT.

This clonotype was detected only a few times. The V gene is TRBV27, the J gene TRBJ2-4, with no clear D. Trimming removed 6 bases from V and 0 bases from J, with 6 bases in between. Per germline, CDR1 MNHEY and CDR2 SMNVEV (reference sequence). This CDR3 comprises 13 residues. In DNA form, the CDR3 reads TGTGCCAGCAGGGCGATAGCCAAAAACATTCAGTACTTC. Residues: CASRAIAKNIQYF.

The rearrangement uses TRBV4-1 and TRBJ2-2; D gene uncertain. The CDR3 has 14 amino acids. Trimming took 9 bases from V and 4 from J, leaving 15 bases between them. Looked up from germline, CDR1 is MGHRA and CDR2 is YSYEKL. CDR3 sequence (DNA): TGCGCCAGTGAGACAACCTCGGGCACCGGGGAGCTGTTTTTT. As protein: CASETTSGTGELFF.

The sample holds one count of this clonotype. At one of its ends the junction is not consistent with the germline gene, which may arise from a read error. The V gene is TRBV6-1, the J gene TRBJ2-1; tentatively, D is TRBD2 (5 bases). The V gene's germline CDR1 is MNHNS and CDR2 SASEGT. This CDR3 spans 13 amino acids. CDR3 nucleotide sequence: TGTGCCAAGGGTGAAGCGATTCCCGGGGAGCAGTTCTTT. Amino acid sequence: CAKGEAIPGEQFF.

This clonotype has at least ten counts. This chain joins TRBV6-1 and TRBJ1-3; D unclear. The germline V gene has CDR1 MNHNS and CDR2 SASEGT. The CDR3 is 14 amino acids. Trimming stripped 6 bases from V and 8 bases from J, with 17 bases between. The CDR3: CASSQSGRGDTIYF. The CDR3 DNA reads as TGTGCCAGCAGCCAATCCGGGCGAGGAGACACCATATATTTT.

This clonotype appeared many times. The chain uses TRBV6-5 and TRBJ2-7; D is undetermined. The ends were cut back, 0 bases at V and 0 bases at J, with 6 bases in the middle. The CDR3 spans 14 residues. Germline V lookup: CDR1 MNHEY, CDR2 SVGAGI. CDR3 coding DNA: TGTGCCAGCAGTTACTCGTCAGCCTCCTACGAGCAGTACTTC. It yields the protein CASSYSSASYEQYF.

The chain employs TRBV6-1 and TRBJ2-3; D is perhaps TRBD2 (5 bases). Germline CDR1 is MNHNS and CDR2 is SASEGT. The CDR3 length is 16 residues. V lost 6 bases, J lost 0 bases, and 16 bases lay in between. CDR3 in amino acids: CASSRSPGGSTDTQYF. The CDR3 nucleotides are TGTGCCAGCAGCCGTTCCCCCGGCGGGAGCACAGATACGCAGTATTTT.

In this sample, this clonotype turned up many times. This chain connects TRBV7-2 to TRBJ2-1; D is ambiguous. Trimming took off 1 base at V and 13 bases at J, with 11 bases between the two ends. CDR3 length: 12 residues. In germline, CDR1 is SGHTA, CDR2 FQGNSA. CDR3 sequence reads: CASSLDRETQFF. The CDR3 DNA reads TGTGCCAGCAGCTTAGACAGAGAGACCCAGTTCTTC.

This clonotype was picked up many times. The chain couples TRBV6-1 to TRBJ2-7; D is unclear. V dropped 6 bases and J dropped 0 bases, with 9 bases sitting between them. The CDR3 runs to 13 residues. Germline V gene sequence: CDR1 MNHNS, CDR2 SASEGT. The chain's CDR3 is CASSTPTSYEQYF. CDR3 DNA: TGTGCCAGCAGCACCCCGACCTCCTACGAGCAGTACTTC.

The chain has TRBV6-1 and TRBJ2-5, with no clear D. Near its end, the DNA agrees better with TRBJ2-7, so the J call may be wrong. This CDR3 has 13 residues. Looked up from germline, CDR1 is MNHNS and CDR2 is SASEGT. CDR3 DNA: TGTGCCAGCAGTGTTGGCGAAACCTACGAGCAGTACTTC. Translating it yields CASSVGETYEQYF.

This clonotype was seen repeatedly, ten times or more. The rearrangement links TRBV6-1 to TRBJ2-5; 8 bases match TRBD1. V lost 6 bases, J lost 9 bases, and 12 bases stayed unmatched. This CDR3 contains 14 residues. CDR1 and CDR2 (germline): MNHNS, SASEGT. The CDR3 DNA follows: TGTGCCAGCAGACGGGACAGGACCTCCGGGGCCCAGTACTTC. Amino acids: CASRRDRTSGAQYF.

CDR3 protein: CASSYEGFQYQETQYF. The CDR3 coding sequence is TGTGCCAGCAGTTACGAGGGATTCCAGTACCAAGAGACCCAGTACTTC. The chain joins TRBV6-5 to TRBJ2-5, with TRBD2 as a possible D gene (5 bases). The V end was cut by 2 bases, the J end by 0 bases, with 13 bases between. Germline V gives CDR1 MNHEY, CDR2 SVGAGI. This CDR3 is built from 16 residues.

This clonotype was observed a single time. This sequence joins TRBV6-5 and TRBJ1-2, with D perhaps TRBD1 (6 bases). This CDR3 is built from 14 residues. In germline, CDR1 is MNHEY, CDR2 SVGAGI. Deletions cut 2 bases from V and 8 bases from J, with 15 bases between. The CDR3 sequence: CASSYMTGRGGYTF. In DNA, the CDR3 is TGTGCCAGCAGTTACATGACAGGTCGTGGGGGCTACACCTTC.